Presented here are 27 T cell receptor beta chains from one specimen sequenced in a study of control samples from healthy donors and cancer patients. Profiled with immunoSEQ multiplex PCR; TCRdb holds only in-frame clones, not every one. The sample has over 150,000 clones; 96% are singletons. What was sequenced was blood. These receptors were obtained from a woman aged 30 to 39 in good health.

V is TRBV6-6 and J is TRBJ2-3; D unclear. The CDR3 extends over 11 amino acids. The V end was cut by 7 bases, the J end by 3 bases, with 5 bases between. In germline, CDR1 is MNHNY, CDR2 SVGAGI (reference sequence). The CDR3 DNA is TGTGCCAGCACCCAAACAGATACGCAGTATTTT. Encoded protein: CASTQTDTQYF.

The rearrangement joins TRBV29-1 to TRBJ2-7, with D possibly being TRBD1 or TRBD2 (5 bases each). CDR1 and CDR2 (germline): SQVTM, ANQGSEA. V lost 1 base and J 2 bases, leaving 12 bases between the germline ends. The CDR3 length is 14 residues. The CDR3: CSVEGEGTAYEQYF. The CDR3 region has the DNA TGCAGCGTTGAAGGTGAAGGGACGGCCTACGAGCAGTACTTC.

This chain connects TRBV6-5 to TRBJ1-2; 9 nucleotides agree with TRBD1. The CDR3 length is 14 residues. The J segment lost 6 bases and the V segment lost 2 bases, leaving 4 bases of the junction unmatched. Germline lookup yields CDR1 MNHEY and CDR2 SVGAGI. CDR3 nucleotides: TGTGCCAGCAGTTACACCACAGGGGGCCATGGCTACACCTTC. It is translated as CASSYTTGGHGYTF.

This CDR3 is CASSPGTGGTDTQYF. CDR3 bases: TGTGCCAGCAGCCCCGGGACAGGGGGCACAGATACGCAGTATTTT. V usage is TRBV5-6 and J usage is TRBJ2-3; 10 bases map to TRBD1. The CDR3 has 15 residues. CDR1 is SGHDT and CDR2 is YYEEEE in the germline V gene. V dropped 4 bases and J dropped 1; count of bases not matched to a gene: 3.

The chain combines TRBV11-3 with TRBJ2-1, with D possibly TRBD1 on 6 matching bases. The V and J ends lost 1 base and 7 bases respectively, with 17 bases between them. This CDR3 is built from 16 residues. Germline V gives CDR1 SGHNT, CDR2 YENEEA. In DNA, the CDR3 is TGTGCCAGCAGCTTAGTAGGTGGGCAGGGGTTGAATGAGCAGTTCTTC. Protein: CASSLVGGQGLNEQFF.

The CDR3 region is CAWSDHRGHGYTF. The CDR3, as DNA: TGTGCCTGGAGTGATCACAGGGGTCATGGCTACACCTTC. The genes are TRBV30 and TRBJ1-2; 7 bases align to TRBD1. The CDR3 loop spans 13 amino acids. Trimming at V came to 1 base and at J to 6 bases, leaving 5 bases not matched to a gene. CDR1 and CDR2 (germline): GTSNPN, SVGIG (reference sequence).

J is TRBJ1-5 and V is TRBV19, with D tentatively TRBD1 (5 bases). Trimming took off 2 bases at V and 7 bases at J, with 12 bases between the two ends. Germline values: CDR1 LNHDA, CDR2 SQIVND (reference sequence). CDR3 length: 14 residues. The CDR3 region is CASSISTAQQPQHF. CDR3 coding DNA: TGTGCCAGTAGTATATCGACAGCACAACAGCCCCAGCATTTT.

Regarding this clone: A read error may account for a junction end that differs from germline. The chain recombines TRBV7-7 with TRBJ1-1, with no clear D. This CDR3 region has 15 residues. The V gene's germline CDR1 is SSHAT and CDR2 FNYEAQ (reference sequence). As DNA, the CDR3 is TGTGCTAGCAGCTTAGCGAGGCAGCAGAACACTGAAGCTTTCTTT. Protein product: CASSLARQQNTEAFF.

The J gene is TRBJ1-6, the V gene TRBV14; D ambiguous. CDR1 is SGHDN, CDR2 FVKESK, per germline. V was clipped by 1 base and J by 3 bases, with 7 bases between them. The CDR3 is 15 amino acids. The CDR3 reads CASSQGGFYNSPLHF. CDR3 nucleotides: TGTGCCAGCAGCCAAGGGGGTTTCTATAATTCACCCCTCCACTTT.

CDR3 DNA: TGTGCCAGTAGTAGCATTAGCGGGAGACCTTCCTACAATGAGCAGTTCTTC. It yields the protein CASSSISGRPSYNEQFF. The chain uses TRBV19 and TRBJ2-1; 9 bases are a match to TRBD2. This CDR3 is built from 17 residues. The trim removed 4 bases at V and 1 base at J, leaving 8 bases unmatched. The germline CDR1 and CDR2 sequences are LNHDA and SQIVND (reference sequence).

The chain uses TRBV28 and TRBJ1-2, with 7 bases that match TRBD1. Trimming removed 3 bases from V and 6 bases from J; junction bases left unmatched: 4. This CDR3 has 13 residues. CDR1 MDHEN and CDR2 SYDVKM come from the germline V gene. CDR3 nucleotides: TGTGCCAGCAGTTTGGGGACAGCAAATGGCTACACCTTC. Translated: CASSLGTANGYTF.

The chain joins TRBV7-9 to TRBJ2-5; D might be TRBD1 (6 bases). The CDR3 sequence is 15 residues long. Germline CDR1 SEHNR, CDR2 FQNEAQ (reference sequence). Between the trimmed V and J ends, which lost 3 bases and 0 bases, there was a span of 11 bases. The chain's CDR3 is CASSFFRGNQETQYF. The CDR3 coding sequence is TGTGCCAGCAGCTTTTTCAGGGGAAACCAAGAGACCCAGTACTTC. The whole variable domain, remainder taken from reference TRBV7-9 and TRBJ2-5, is DTGVSQNPRHKITKRGQNVTFRCDPISEHNRLYWYRQTLGQGPEFLTYFQNEAQLEKSRLLSDRFSAERPKGSFSTLEIQRTEQGDSAMYLCASSFFRGNQETQYFGPGTRLLVL.

Comments on this clone: One end of the junction does not line up with germline, which may come from a read error. This chain joins TRBV28 and TRBJ2-7; TRBD2 might be the D (6 bases). This CDR3 contains 14 residues. The V gene's germline CDR1 is MDHEN and CDR2 SYDVKM. The CDR3, as DNA: TGTGCCAGCAGGGATATAGCGGAGTCCTACAAGCAGTACTTC. Protein sequence: CASRDIAESYKQYF.

The chain couples TRBV5-1 to TRBJ1-4; TRBD1 is a possible D gene (5 bases). The CDR3 is 14 amino acids. V lost 5 bases and J 2 bases, leaving 10 bases between the germline ends. Germline CDR1 reads SGHRS; CDR2 reads YFSETQ. This CDR3 is CASRGGSTNEKLFF. CDR3 bases: TGCGCCAGCAGGGGGGGAAGCACTAATGAAAAACTGTTTTTT.

In this sample, this clone turned up once. J is TRBJ2-2 and V is TRBV6-4; unclear D gene. Germline-derived CDR1 and CDR2 are MRHNA and SNTAGT. The CDR3 has 13 residues. V lost 4 bases to trimming and J lost 0 bases, with 3 bases between them. The CDR3 sequence is CASSGTNTGELFF. The CDR3 DNA follows: TGTGCCAGCAGTGGCACGAACACCGGGGAGCTGTTTTTT.

The chain links TRBV15 to TRBJ2-7; TRBD2 aligns across 11 bases. This CDR3 contains 18 residues. J gave up 0 bases and V 4 bases, and 11 bases lay outside the gene matches. Germline CDR1 and CDR2: LNHNV and YYDKDF (reference sequence). The CDR3 spells CATSTRGTSGKTSYEQYF. The CDR3 DNA sequence: TGTGCCACCAGCACCAGGGGGACTAGCGGAAAGACCTCCTACGAGCAGTACTTC.

J is TRBJ2-2 and V is TRBV19, with no clear D. This CDR3 has 15 amino acids. Trimming removed 6 bases at V and 4 bases at J, with 15 bases between. Looked up from germline, CDR1 is LNHDA and CDR2 is SQIVND (reference sequence). In DNA form, the CDR3 reads TGTGCCAGTAGATCGCAAGACACATCCACCGGGGAGCTGTTTTTT. It codes for CASRSQDTSTGELFF.

The chain combines TRBV3-1 (or the pseudogene TRBV3-2) with TRBJ1-1; 9 bases are shared with TRBD1. Germline-derived CDR1 and CDR2 are LGHDT and YNNKEL (reference sequence). The CDR3 sequence is 17 residues long. The ends lost 2 bases at V and 0 bases at J; junction bases unmatched: 7. The CDR3 spells CASSQRGQGRMNTEAFF. The CDR3, as DNA: TGTGCCAGCAGCCAAAGGGGACAGGGAAGAATGAACACTGAAGCTTTCTTT.

The chain links TRBV28 to TRBJ2-7, with D unclear. The CDR3 sequence is 11 residues long. Germline V gene lookup returns CDR1 MDHEN and CDR2 SYDVKM. V lost 3 bases, J lost 7 bases, and 7 bases lay in between. This CDR3 is CASSFGLEQYF. In DNA form, the CDR3 reads TGTGCCAGCAGTTTCGGTTTAGAGCAGTACTTC.

CDR3 residues: CASSEKGAGHREKLFF. Here the CDR3 DNA reads TGTGCCAGCAGTGAAAAAGGGGCTGGACACCGTGAAAAACTGTTTTTT. The J gene is TRBJ1-4, the V gene TRBV6-1, with a tentative D call TRBD1 (5 bases). The V gene's germline CDR1 is MNHNS and CDR2 SASEGT. Trimming pared 2 bases from V and 7 bases from J, leaving 17 bases between. The CDR3 extends over 16 amino acids.

The gene calls are TRBV11-2 and TRBJ2-7; 9 bases align to TRBD2. The J segment lost 4 bases and the V segment lost 4 bases, leaving 5 bases of the junction unmatched. This CDR3 region has 14 residues. In germline, CDR1 is SGHAT, CDR2 FQNNGV. The CDR3 sequence is CASSSLAGEYEQYF. DNA for the CDR3: TGTGCCAGCAGCTCCTTAGCGGGAGAATACGAGCAGTACTTC. Using reference TRBV11-2 and TRBJ2-7 for the parts outside the CDR3, the full variable domain is EAGVAQSPRYKIIEKRQSVAFWCNPISGHATLYWYQQILGQGPKLLIQFQNNGVVDDSQLPKDRFSAERLKGVDSTLKIQPAKLEDSAVYLCASSSLAGEYEQYFGPGTRLTVT.

V gene TRBV12-3 or TRBV12-4 combines with J gene TRBJ1-3, with TRBD1 as a possible D gene (6 bases). CDR3 length equals 13 residues. The V and J ends lost 6 bases and 10 bases respectively, with 16 bases between them. The CDR3 DNA sequence: TGTGCCAGCAGGCCCGGGACAACAAATACCATATATTTT. This translates into CASRPGTTNTIYF.

About this clone itself: The junction differs from germline at one of its ends, possibly a read error. This rearrangement joins TRBV7-7 to TRBJ2-5, with 8 bases identical to TRBD2. CDR3 length equals 14 residues. CDR1 and CDR2 from the germline V gene are SSHAT and FNYEAQ (reference sequence). The CDR3: CASSHGGGPGAQYF. The CDR3 DNA reads TGTGCTAGCAGCCATGGCGGGGGGCCCGGGGCCCAGTACTTC.

CDR3 residues: CASSFSPGTESEAFF. The CDR3 nucleotides read TGCGCCAGCAGCTTTTCCCCCGGGACAGAGAGTGAAGCTTTCTTT. The chain employs TRBV5-1 and TRBJ1-1; 7 nucleotides agree with TRBD1. CDR3 length: 15 amino acids. The junction had 11 bases not matched to a gene; V was cut back by 2 bases and J by 7 bases. Germline loops: CDR1 SGHRS, CDR2 YFSETQ.

As for this clone: One end of the junction fails to match germline, which may point to a read error. The rearrangement uses TRBV12-3 or TRBV12-4 and TRBJ2-7, with TRBD1 matching over 8 bases. The CDR3 runs to 11 residues. CDR3 nucleotides: TGTGCCAGCAGTTCCCCGGGACAGGTGAGGTTC. This encodes CASSSPGQVRF.

The rearrangement links TRBV29-1 to TRBJ1-1, with a possible D match to TRBD1 (5 bases). Trimming removed 7 bases at V and 2 bases at J, with 23 bases between. Germline loops: CDR1 SQVTM, CDR2 ANQGSEA. The CDR3 totals 16 residues. Here the CDR3 reads CSGPRGHKNENTEAFF. In DNA form, the CDR3 reads TGCAGCGGCCCCCGAGGACACAAAAATGAAAACACTGAAGCTTTCTTT.

The rearrangement links TRBV7-9 to TRBJ1-1; possibly TRBD1 for D (5 bases). The V and J ends lost 2 bases and 0 bases respectively, with 10 bases between them. The length of the CDR3 is 15 residues. Germline V CDR1 and CDR2: SEHNR, FQNEAQ (reference sequence). CDR3: CASSLLRDLNTEAFF. The CDR3 region has the DNA TGTGCCAGCAGCTTACTCAGGGACCTGAACACTGAAGCTTTCTTT.